These 26 T cell receptor beta chains share one sample of origin, sequenced in a study of cytomegalovirus exposure and HLA in healthy donors. PCR amplification relied on 60 Vbeta primers (plus 13 Jbeta primers). Sequencing was performed with immunoSEQ multiplex PCR; in TCRdb, only in-frame clones are kept and a portion is missing. The sample yields about 160,000 clones, 79% seen once. Source material: PBMCs. These receptor sequences come from a human donor in good health.

The chain links TRBV7-8 to TRBJ2-1, with TRBD2 matching over 10 bases. The CDR3 length is 17 residues. With V trimmed by 4 bases and J by 5 bases, 11 bases remained unmatched. Per the germline V gene, CDR1 is SGHVS and CDR2 is FQNEAQ. CDR3: CASSSSVGLAADNEQFF. The CDR3 DNA reads as TGTGCCAGCAGCTCGAGTGTAGGACTAGCGGCTGACAATGAGCAGTTCTTC.

The chain joins TRBV5-1 to TRBJ2-2, with D possibly TRBD2 on 8 matching bases. CDR1 and CDR2 from the germline V gene are SGHRS and YFSETQ. The CDR3 consists of 21 residues. V gave up 3 bases and J gave up 0 bases, with 27 bases separating them. In nucleotides, the CDR3 is TGCGCCAGCAGCTCCGGGACAGCTTTGCTACCGGGACTAGCGAACACCGGGGAGCTGTTTTTT. As protein: CASSSGTALLPGLANTGELFF.

This chain uses TRBV28 with TRBJ1-1, with D perhaps TRBD1 (5 bases). CDR3 length: 13 amino acids. V lost 4 bases, J lost 2 bases, and 8 bases lay in between. Germline V gene sequence: CDR1 MDHEN, CDR2 SYDVKM. CDR3 region: CASSSTANTEAFF. The CDR3 DNA reads as TGTGCCAGCAGTTCGACAGCAAACACTGAAGCTTTCTTT.

This clone was seen once. CDR3 sequence reads: CASSLASNRDSNYGYTF. CDR3 nucleotides: TGTGCCAGCAGCTTAGCCAGCAACAGGGACAGTAACTATGGCTACACCTTC. The chain joins TRBV7-2 to TRBJ1-2, with 7 bases matching TRBD1. CDR3 size: 17 residues. Germline V gene lookup returns CDR1 SGHTA and CDR2 FQGNSA. V dropped 0 bases and J dropped 1; count of bases not matched to a gene: 8.

The rearrangement links TRBV4-1 to TRBJ2-1; 11 bases are a match to TRBD2. This CDR3 has 19 residues. CDR1 is MGHRA and CDR2 is YSYEKL in the germline V gene. The V segment lost 2 bases and the J segment 8 bases; nucleotides outside the gene matches: 17. The CDR3 DNA reads TGCGCCAGCAGCCAACGGGTCCTAGCGGGGGGCCCCCTGGAATATGAGCAGTTCTTC. Protein product: CASSQRVLAGGPLEYEQFF.

This chain connects TRBV30 to TRBJ2-7, with D possibly matching TRBD2 (6 bases). The length of the CDR3 is 16 residues. CDR1 and CDR2 (germline): GTSNPN, SVGIG (reference sequence). Trimming took 2 bases from V and 6 from J, leaving 23 bases between them. The CDR3, as DNA: TGTGCCTGGAGTCTAGGAGGGTTTCGGGGAATCGGCGAGCAGTACTTC. Its translation: CAWSLGGFRGIGEQYF.

This chain uses TRBV28 with TRBJ1-1; TRBD1 agrees at 8 bases. Germline CDR1 reads MDHEN; CDR2 reads SYDVKM. The CDR3 is 14 amino acids. Trimming at V came to 6 bases and at J to 1 base, leaving 4 bases not matched to a gene. CDR3 sequence: CASRTGTGNTEAFF. The CDR3, as DNA: TGTGCCAGCAGAACCGGGACAGGGAACACTGAAGCTTTCTTT.

This chain joins TRBV5-1 and TRBJ2-3; no reliable D call. The germline gives CDR1 SGHRS, CDR2 YFSETQ. The V end was cut by 0 bases, the J end by 2 bases, with 13 bases between. There are 16 residues in the CDR3. Here the CDR3 reads CASSLGGSTLTDTQYF. The CDR3 bases are TGCGCCAGCAGCTTGGGTGGCTCGACTCTCACAGATACGCAGTATTTT.

The chain carries TRBV27 and TRBJ2-6; D gene uncertain. The CDR3 has 14 amino acids. Trimming cost V 6 bases and J 5 bases, with 11 bases left between them. Germline loops: CDR1 MNHEY, CDR2 SMNVEV (reference sequence). In DNA, the CDR3 is TGTGCCAGCAGCGGTTCGGAGAGGGCCAACGTCCTGACTTTC. Protein sequence: CASSGSERANVLTF.

The chain joins TRBV15 to TRBJ1-2, with a weak D call TRBD1 (6 bases). From germline, CDR1 is LNHNV and CDR2 YYDKDF (reference sequence). V lost 0 bases and J 7 bases, leaving 12 bases between the germline ends. The CDR3 spans 14 residues. DNA for the CDR3: TGTGCCACCAGCAGAGATTTGGGAGGGGGTGGCTACACCTTC. This codes for CATSRDLGGGGYTF.

Remarks on this clone: Additional DNA sequences in this sample encode the identical CDR3. This CDR3 is CASSIPGGSGANVLTF. As DNA, the CDR3 is TGTGCCAGTAGTATACCCGGGGGTTCTGGGGCCAACGTCCTGACTTTC. This chain joins TRBV19 and TRBJ2-6, with D maybe TRBD2 (6 bases). The CDR3 extends over 16 amino acids. Germline lookup yields CDR1 LNHDA and CDR2 SQIVND (reference sequence). Trimming shortened V by 2 bases and J by 1 base, and 9 bases separated the two germline ends.

This clone was detected a few times. This sequence joins TRBV4-1 and TRBJ1-1; D perhaps matches TRBD1 (5 bases). The CDR3 is 12 amino acids. The V end was cut by 5 bases, the J end by 9 bases, with 13 bases between. Germline loops: CDR1 MGHRA, CDR2 YSYEKL. CDR3 DNA: TGCGCCAGCAGCGACACCTCAGGGAAAGCTTTCTTT. As protein: CASSDTSGKAFF.

The V and J genes are TRBV27 and TRBJ2-7; TRBD2 is a possible D gene (5 bases). The CDR3 is made up of 13 amino acids. Germline V gene sequence: CDR1 MNHEY, CDR2 SMNVEV (reference sequence). Trimming took off 0 bases at V and 6 bases at J, with 9 bases between the two ends. The CDR3 protein is CASSLSFGSEQYF. CDR3 coding DNA: TGTGCCAGCAGTTTATCTTTTGGGAGCGAGCAGTACTTC.

This clone has more than one count but fewer than ten. The V call is TRBV2, the J call TRBJ2-6; D perhaps matches TRBD2 (5 bases). Germline CDR1 reads SNHLY; CDR2 reads FYNNEI. The CDR3 loop spans 14 amino acids. V lost 5 bases, J lost 0 bases, and 5 bases lay in between. As DNA, the CDR3 is TGTGCCAGCAGTCGGGACTCTGGGGCCAACGTCCTGACTTTC. Translation: CASSRDSGANVLTF.

The chain uses TRBV5-1 and TRBJ2-7, with TRBD2 matching over 7 bases. With V trimmed by 0 bases and J by 2 bases, 2 bases remained unmatched. CDR1 and CDR2 (germline): SGHRS, YFSETQ. The length of the CDR3 is 14 residues. The CDR3 region has the DNA TGCGCCAGCAGCTTGGAGCGGGGACCCTACGAGCAGTACTTC. It specifies CASSLERGPYEQYF.

CDR3 sequence (DNA): TGTGCCAGCAGTCCCCCGGGACAGGGCTACGAGCAGTACTTC. It encodes CASSPPGQGYEQYF. V usage is TRBV6-6 and J usage is TRBJ2-7; 9 bases map to TRBD1. Germline V lookup: CDR1 MNHNY, CDR2 SVGAGI (reference sequence). CDR3 length equals 14 residues. V lost 5 bases and J lost 3; bases outside the gene matches: 5.

This chain joins TRBV29-1 and TRBJ2-1; tentatively, D is TRBD2 (7 bases). Trimming removed 0 bases from V and 0 bases from J, with 18 bases in between. The CDR3 has 18 residues. Germline CDR1 and CDR2: SQVTM and ANQGSEA. The CDR3 region has the DNA TGCAGCGTTGAAGATCCCCTGCCGAGGGGGGGCTCCTACAATGAGCAGTTCTTC. It codes for CSVEDPLPRGGSYNEQFF.

This sequence joins TRBV10-3 and TRBJ1-2; D perhaps matches TRBD1 (5 bases). CDR1 is ENHRY, CDR2 SYGVKD, per germline. V was cut by 4 bases and J by 7 bases, with 22 bases left in between. The CDR3 consists of 16 residues. CDR3 nucleotide sequence: TGTGCCATCAGTGGTCAACGGGCTCAATCTAGGGGTGGCTACACCTTC. Translated: CAISGQRAQSRGGYTF.

Concerning this clone itself: One end of the junction fails to match germline, which may point to a read error. This chain connects TRBV25-1 to TRBJ1-5; 7 positions match TRBD1. CDR3 length equals 14 residues. Germline V gene data show CDR1 as MGHDK and CDR2 as SYGVNS. The CDR3 DNA reads TGTGCCAGCAGTGAATTAGGGGGCAATCAGCCCCGGCATTTT. It specifies CASSELGGNQPRHF. Combining the CDR3 with reference TRBV25-1 and TRBJ1-5 gives the whole variable domain EADIYQTPRYLVIGTGKKITLECSQTMGHDKMYWYQQDPGMELHLIHYSYGVNSTEKGDLSSESTVSRIRTEHFPLTLESARPSHTSQYLCASSELGGNQPRHFGDGTRLSIL.

The chain employs TRBV10-3 and TRBJ2-7; 10 bases align to TRBD2. The CDR3 covers 15 residues. Trimming at V came to 2 bases and at J to 5 bases, leaving 6 bases not matched to a gene. Germline values: CDR1 ENHRY, CDR2 SYGVKD. The CDR3 spells CAISEASGSLHEQYF. The DNA for the CDR3 is TGTGCCATCAGTGAGGCTAGCGGGAGTTTGCACGAGCAGTACTTC.

V is TRBV6-1 and J is TRBJ2-1, with TRBD2 as a possible D gene (5 bases). The V gene's germline CDR1 is MNHNS and CDR2 SASEGT. This CDR3 is 14 amino acids long. The ends were cut back, 3 bases at V and 7 bases at J, with 13 bases in the middle. CDR3 coding DNA: TGTGCCAGCAGTGATTCGGGGTTCGCGAATGAGCAGTTCTTC. Translated, it gives CASSDSGFANEQFF.

This clone was counted only a few times. V usage is TRBV5-4 and J usage is TRBJ1-4; D is unclear. V was trimmed by 6 bases and J by 0 bases, leaving 9 bases between them. This CDR3 has 14 residues. CDR1 and CDR2 from the germline V gene are SGHNT and YYREEE (reference sequence). CDR3 protein: CASTEQPTNEKLFF. The CDR3 nucleotides are TGTGCCAGCACCGAACAGCCAACTAATGAAAAACTGTTTTTT.

The chain is built from TRBV2 and TRBJ2-5; D is unclear. Matching the DNA end better, TRBJ2-7 makes the J call doubtful. CDR1 and CDR2 (germline): SNHLY, FYNNEI. This CDR3 spans 12 amino acids. CDR3: CASTNSAYEQYF. The CDR3 nucleotides are TGTGCCAGCACCAACAGTGCCTACGAGCAGTACTTC.

The chain uses TRBV7-2 and TRBJ2-7, with 8 bases identical to TRBD2. The V and J ends lost 0 bases and 2 bases, in that order; junction bases with no gene match: 6. This CDR3 comprises 16 residues. Germline V gene lookup returns CDR1 SGHTA and CDR2 FQGNSA. The CDR3 reads CASSLAGQRGTYEQYF. CDR3 nucleotide sequence: TGTGCCAGCAGCTTAGCCGGCCAGCGGGGGACCTACGAGCAGTACTTC.

The rearrangement links TRBV9 to TRBJ2-7; weak D call: TRBD1 (6 bases). V dropped 0 bases and J dropped 3 bases, with 16 bases sitting between them. In germline, CDR1 is SGDLS, CDR2 YYNGEE. CDR3 size: 16 residues. The CDR3 coding sequence is TGTGCCAGCAGCGTAGATGGACAGCGAAGGATCTACGAGCAGTACTTC. It is translated as CASSVDGQRRIYEQYF. The whole variable domain, remainder taken from reference TRBV9 and TRBJ2-7, is DSGVTQTPKHLITATGQRVTLRCSPRSGDLSVYWYQQSLDQGLQFLIQYYNGEERAKGNILERFSAQQFPDLHSELNLSSLELGDSALYFCASSVDGQRRIYEQYFGPGTRLTVT.

This clone was seen only once. This chain uses TRBV4-3 with TRBJ2-1, with D possibly being TRBD2 (6 bases). The CDR3 runs to 16 residues. The V gene lost 3 bases and the J gene lost 7 bases, with 19 bases spanning the gap. In germline, CDR1 is LGHNA, CDR2 YSLEER. The CDR3 protein is CASSHLRATSGNEQFF. The CDR3 nucleotides are TGCGCCAGCAGCCACCTTAGGGCGACTAGTGGAAATGAGCAGTTCTTC.